What follows describes a single T cell receptor (beta chain). The CDR3 has 14 residues. Trimming shortened V by 3 bases and J by 6 bases, and 15 bases separated the two germline ends. Germline V gene data show CDR1 as SGHTA and CDR2 as FQGNSA. Per the authors' pipeline: For nucleated cells, counts were estimated from reference gene primer amplification. Profiling relied on immunoSEQ multiplex PCR, and the TCRdb table lists in-frame clones only, not all of them. Clone size and the V and J calls come from that table; the DNA yielded D and trimming. This table has about 130,000 clones, approximately 81% appearing once. The sample is drawn from a study of blood T cell repertoires in COVID-19. At the level of the study: The United States, Italy and Spain provided the acute and convalescent COVID-19 samples. In each case, the material was cDNA or gDNA derived from T cells, B-cell-depleted T cells, or PBMCs.

The TCR sequence derives from a man in his 60s with acute or convalescent COVID-19. Input material: peripheral blood. The J gene is TRBJ2-7, the V gene TRBV7-2; D possibly corresponds to TRBD2 (5 bases). CDR3 sequence: CASSLGRSAREQYF. As DNA, the CDR3 is TGTGCCAGCAGCTTGGGTCGTAGCGCTCGCGAGCAGTACTTC.